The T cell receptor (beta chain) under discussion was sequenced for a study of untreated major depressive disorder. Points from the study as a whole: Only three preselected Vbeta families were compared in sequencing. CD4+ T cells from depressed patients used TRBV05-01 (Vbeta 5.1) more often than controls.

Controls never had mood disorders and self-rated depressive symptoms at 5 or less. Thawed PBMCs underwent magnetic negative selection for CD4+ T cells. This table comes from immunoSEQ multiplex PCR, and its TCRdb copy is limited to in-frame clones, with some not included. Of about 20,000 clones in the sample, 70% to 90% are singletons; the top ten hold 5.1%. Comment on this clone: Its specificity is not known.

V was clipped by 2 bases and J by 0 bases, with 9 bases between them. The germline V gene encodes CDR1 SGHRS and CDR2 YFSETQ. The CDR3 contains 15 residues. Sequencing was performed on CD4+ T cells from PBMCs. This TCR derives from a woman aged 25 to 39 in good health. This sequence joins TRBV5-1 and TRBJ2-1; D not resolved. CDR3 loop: CASSFWGNSYNEQFF. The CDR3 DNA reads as TGCGCCAGCAGCTTTTGGGGAAACTCCTACAATGAGCAGTTCTTC.